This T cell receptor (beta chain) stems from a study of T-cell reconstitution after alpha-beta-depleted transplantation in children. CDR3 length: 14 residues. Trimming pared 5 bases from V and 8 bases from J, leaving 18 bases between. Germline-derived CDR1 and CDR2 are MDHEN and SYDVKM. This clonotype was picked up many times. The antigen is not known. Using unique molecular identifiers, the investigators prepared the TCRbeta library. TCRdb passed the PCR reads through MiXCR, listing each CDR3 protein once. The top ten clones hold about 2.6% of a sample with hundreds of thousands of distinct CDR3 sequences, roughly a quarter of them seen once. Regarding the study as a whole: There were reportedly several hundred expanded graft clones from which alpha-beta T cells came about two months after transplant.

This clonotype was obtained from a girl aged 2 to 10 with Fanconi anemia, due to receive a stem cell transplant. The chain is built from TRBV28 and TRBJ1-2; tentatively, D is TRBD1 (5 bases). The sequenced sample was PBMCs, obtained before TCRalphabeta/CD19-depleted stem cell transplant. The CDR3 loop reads CASSSQAGRGGYTF. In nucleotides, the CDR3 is TGTGCCAGCAGTAGCCAAGCCGGGAGGGGCGGCTACACCTTC.